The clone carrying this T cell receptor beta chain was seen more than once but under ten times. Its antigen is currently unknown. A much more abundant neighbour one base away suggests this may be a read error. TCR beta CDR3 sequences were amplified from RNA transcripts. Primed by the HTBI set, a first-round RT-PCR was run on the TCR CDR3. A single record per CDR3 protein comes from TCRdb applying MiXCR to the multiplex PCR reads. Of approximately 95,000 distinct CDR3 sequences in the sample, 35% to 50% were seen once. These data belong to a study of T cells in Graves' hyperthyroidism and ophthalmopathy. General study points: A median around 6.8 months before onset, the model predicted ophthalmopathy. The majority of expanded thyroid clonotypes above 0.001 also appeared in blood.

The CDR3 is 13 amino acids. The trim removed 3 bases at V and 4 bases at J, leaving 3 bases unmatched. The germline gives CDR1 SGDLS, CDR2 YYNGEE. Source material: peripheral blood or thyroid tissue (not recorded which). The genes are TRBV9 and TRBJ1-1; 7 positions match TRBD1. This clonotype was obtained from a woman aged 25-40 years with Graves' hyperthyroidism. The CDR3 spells CASSANRGTEAFF. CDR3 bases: TGTGCCAGCAGCGCGAACAGGGGCACTGAAGCTTTCTTT.